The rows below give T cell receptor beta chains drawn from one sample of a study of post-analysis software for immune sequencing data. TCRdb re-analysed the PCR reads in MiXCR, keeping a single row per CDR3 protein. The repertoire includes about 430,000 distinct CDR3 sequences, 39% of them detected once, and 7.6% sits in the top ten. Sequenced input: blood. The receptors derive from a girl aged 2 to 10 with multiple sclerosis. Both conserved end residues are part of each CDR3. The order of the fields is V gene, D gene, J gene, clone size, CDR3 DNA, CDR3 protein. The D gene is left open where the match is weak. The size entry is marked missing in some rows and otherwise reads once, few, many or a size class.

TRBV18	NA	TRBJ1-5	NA	TGTGCCAGCTCACCCCCCCAGGGAGGGCAGCCCCAGCATTTT	CASSPPQGGQPQHF
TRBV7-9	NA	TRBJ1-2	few	TGTGCCAGCAGCTTAGCATGGGGGGACGATGGCTACACCTTC	CASSLAWGDDGYTF
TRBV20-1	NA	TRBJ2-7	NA	TGCAGTGCTAGAGATTGGGCGGAAACCTACGAGCAGTACTTC	CSARDWAETYEQYF
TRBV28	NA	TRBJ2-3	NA	TGTGCCAGCAGTTTAATCCTGATCACAGATACGCAGTATTTT	CASSLILITDTQYF
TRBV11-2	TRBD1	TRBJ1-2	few	TGTGCCAGCAGCTTAGATCTAGACAGGGCCTCCAACTATGGCTACACCTTC	CASSLDLDRASNYGYTF
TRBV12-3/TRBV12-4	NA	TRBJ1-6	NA	TGTGCCAGCAGTTTTGAATCACCCCTCCACTTT	CASSFESPLHF
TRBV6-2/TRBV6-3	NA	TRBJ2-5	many	TGTGCCAGCAGTAATATAGGCTACGCGGAGACCCAGTACTTC	CASSNIGYAETQYF
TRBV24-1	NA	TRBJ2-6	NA	TGTGCCACCAGTGACCCTTACTCTGGGGCCAACGTCCTGACTTTC	CATSDPYSGANVLTF
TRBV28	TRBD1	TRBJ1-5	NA	TGTGCCAGCAGTTCGGGGACAGGTAGCTATAGCAATCAGCCCCAGCATTTT	CASSSGTGSYSNQPQHF
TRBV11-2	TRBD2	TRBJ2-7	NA	TGTGCCAGCAGCCGCGGGGGAGGTCTGTCCTACGAGCAGTACTTC	CASSRGGGLSYEQYF
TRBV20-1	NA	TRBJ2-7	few	TGCAGTGCTAGACCGGGACACACCTACGAGCAGTACTTC	CSARPGHTYEQYF
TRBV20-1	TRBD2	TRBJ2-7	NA	TGCAGTGCTAGAACAGAAAAACTAGCGGGGACATTCTACGAGCAGTACTTC	CSARTEKLAGTFYEQYF
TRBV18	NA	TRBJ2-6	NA	TGTGCCAGCTCCTGGGACATAGACTCTGGGGCCAACGTCCTGACTTTC	CASSWDIDSGANVLTF